This record covers a single T cell receptor (beta chain). The source of the sample is a study of blood T cell repertoires in COVID-19. Seattle patients were enrolled while actively infected and followed longitudinally. Data came from immunoSEQ multiplex PCR; TCRdb stores just in-frame clones and leaves some out. This table holds over 85,000 clones, around 90% found once. Looked up from germline, CDR1 is SNHLY and CDR2 is FYNNEI. With V trimmed by 4 bases and J by 6 bases, 7 bases remained unmatched. This CDR3 comprises 15 residues. The V call is TRBV2, the J call TRBJ2-1; TRBD2 matches at 9 bases. The receptor was derived from a woman between 50 and 59 years old with COVID-19, enrolled during active disease. The sample comprised peripheral blood. CDR3 sequence: CASSVETSGINEQFF. CDR3 bases: TGTGCCAGCAGTGTGGAGACTAGCGGAATCAATGAGCAGTTCTTC. The full variable domain, rest sourced from reference TRBV2 and TRBJ2-1, is EPEVTQTPSHQVTQMGQEVILRCVPISNHLYFYWYRQILGQKVEFLVSFYNNEISEKSEIFDDQFSVERPDGSNFTLKIRSTKLEDSAMYFCASSVETSGINEQFFGPGTRLTVL.